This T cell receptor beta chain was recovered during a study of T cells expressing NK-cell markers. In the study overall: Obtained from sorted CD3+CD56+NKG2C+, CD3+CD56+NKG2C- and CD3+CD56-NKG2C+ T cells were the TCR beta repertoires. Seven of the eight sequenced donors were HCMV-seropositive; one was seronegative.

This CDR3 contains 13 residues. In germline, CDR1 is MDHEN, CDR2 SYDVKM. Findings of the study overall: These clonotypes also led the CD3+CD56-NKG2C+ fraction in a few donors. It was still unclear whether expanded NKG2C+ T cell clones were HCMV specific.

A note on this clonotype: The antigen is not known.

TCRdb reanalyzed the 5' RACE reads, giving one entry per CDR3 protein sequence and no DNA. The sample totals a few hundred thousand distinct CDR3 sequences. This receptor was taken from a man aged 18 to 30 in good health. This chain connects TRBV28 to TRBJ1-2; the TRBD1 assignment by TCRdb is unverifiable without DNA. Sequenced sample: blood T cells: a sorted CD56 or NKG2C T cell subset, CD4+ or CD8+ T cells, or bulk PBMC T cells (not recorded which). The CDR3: CATLQGVNYGYTF.